These T cell receptor beta chains were read from a single sample in a study of blood T cells in healthy people across ages. TCRdb ran MiXCR on the 5' RACE reads and lists one entry per CDR3 protein. The sample holds about 760,000 distinct CDR3 sequences, 45% to 70% seen once. Sample: blood. The receptor set was obtained from a man aged 35-49 years in good health. Both conserved end residues are part of each CDR3. The D gene is left open where the match is weak. Some rows have no size entry. The others give once, few or many, or a class for an expanded clone.

J gene | V gene | clone size | D gene | CDR3 DNA | CDR3 protein
TRBJ1-4 | TRBV20-1 | once | NA | TGCAGTGCTAGTAGAACAGGGACGGATGAAAAACAGTTTTTT | CSASRTGTDEKQFF
TRBJ2-3 | TRBV9 | few | TRBD2 | TGTGCCAGCAGCGTAGAGGAGCGGGAGTGGGATACGCAGTATTTT | CASSVEEREWDTQYF
TRBJ2-5 | TRBV24-1 | NA | NA | TGTGCCACCAGTGATCCCCAGGGGGGGACCTTAAGGGAGCGGTACTTC | CATSDPQGGTLRERYF
TRBJ2-3 | TRBV21-1 | few | NA | TGTGCCAGCACTACAGGGGGCGCAGATACGCAGTATTTT | CASTTGGADTQYF
TRBJ1-1 | TRBV10-2 | few | NA | TGCGCCAGCAGGGTAGGTGTTGAGGCTTTCTTT | CASRVGVEAFF
TRBJ2-7 | TRBV20-1 | few | NA | TGCAGTGCTGAACTAGCTTCATCCTACAATGAGCAGTACTTC | CSAELASSYNEQYF
TRBJ2-2 | TRBV6-1 | NA | NA | TGTGCCAGCACCCGGCGTGGGGATGCGAACACCGGGGAGCTGTTTTTT | CASTRRGDANTGELFF
TRBJ2-7 | TRBV29-1 | NA | NA | TGCAGCGTTGAATCGGCAGGAAGCTCCTACGAGCAGTACTTC | CSVESAGSSYEQYF
TRBJ1-2 | TRBV7-9 | once | NA | TGTGCCAGCAGCTCGGTGGGTACGGAGCTGCTCCTCAACTATGGCTACACCTTC | CASSSVGTELLLNYGYTF
TRBJ2-1 | TRBV27 | NA | NA | TGTGCCAGCAGTCGGACTTTCTTAAGTTACAATGAGCAGTTCTTC | CASSRTFLSYNEQFF
TRBJ2-3 | TRBV10-3 | NA | TRBD2 | TGTGCTACGGCGGGGGAGGGAGATACGCAGTATTTT | CATAGEGDTQYF
TRBJ1-2 | TRBV24-1 | few | NA | TGTGCCATTACGTCATCTGGCTACACCTTC | CAITSSGYTF
TRBJ1-2 | TRBV2 | NA | TRBD1 | TGTGCCAGCATCGGAGGGGGCGGCTACACCTTC | CASIGGGGYTF
TRBJ1-4 | TRBV20-1 | NA | NA | TGCAGTGCTACCCTCGACGCAACTAATGAAAAACTGTTTTTT | CSATLDATNEKLFF
TRBJ2-2 | TRBV6-2/TRBV6-3 | NA | NA | TGTGCCAGCAGAGGGAGAGGGAACTACGGGGAGCTGTTTTTT | CASRGRGNYGELFF
TRBJ1-4 | TRBV15 | NA | TRBD1 | TGTGCCACCGGGCCATCACAGGGGTGGGGTGAAAAACTGTTTTTT | CATGPSQGWGEKLFF
TRBJ2-1 | TRBV12-3/TRBV12-4 | few | TRBD2 | TGTGCCAGCAGTACTAGGGGCGGGAGAGGTCAGCAGTTCTTC | CASSTRGGRGQQFF
TRBJ2-7 | TRBV11-2 | few | NA | TGTGCCAGCAGCCCGCGAGGGGGCGGGGCCCTTTACTCCTACGAGCAGTACTTC | CASSPRGGGALYSYEQYF
TRBJ1-2 | TRBV29-1 | once | NA | TGCAGCGTTGAGGAGGGCGGTGGCTACACCTTC | CSVEEGGGYTF
TRBJ1-2 | TRBV12-3/TRBV12-4 | NA | NA | TGTGCCAGCAGTTTAGCGGTGACCTATGGCTACACCTTC | CASSLAVTYGYTF
TRBJ2-7 | TRBV3-1 | few | NA | TGTGCCAGCAGCCAAGGTCGAGGGCTAGCGATTCTGTACTTC | CASSQGRGLAILYF
TRBJ2-5 | TRBV7-3 | NA | NA | TGTGCCAGCAGCCCTGAGCGGTCCCAAGAGACCCAGTACTTC | CASSPERSQETQYF
TRBJ2-7 | TRBV14 | NA | NA | TGTGCCAGCAGCCAAGATGGATGGTCCTACGAGCAGTACTTC | CASSQDGWSYEQYF
TRBJ2-5 | TRBV7-2 | few | NA | TGTGCCAGCAGCTTAGAACGAGACAAGTACTTC | CASSLERDKYF
TRBJ2-3 | TRBV3-1 | NA | NA | TGTGCCAGCAGCCAAGATGTAGGACTCAGCACAGATACGCAGTATTTT | CASSQDVGLSTDTQYF
TRBJ2-6 | TRBV29-1 | few | NA | TGCAGCGTTGAAGATCCTTTGGAGGACAGTGGTTCTTATTCTGGGGCCAACGTCCTGACTTTC | CSVEDPLEDSGSYSGANVLTF
TRBJ2-1 | TRBV10-3 | few | TRBD1 | TGTGCCATCAGTCCGGGACAGGGTCGGAATGAGCAGTTCTTC | CAISPGQGRNEQFF
TRBJ1-2 | TRBV6-2/TRBV6-3 | NA | NA | TGTGCCAGCACTGGGGACTGGAGTGGCTACACCTTC | CASTGDWSGYTF
TRBJ2-1 | TRBV27 | NA | TRBD2 | TGTGCCAGCAGTCTAAAAAAGCGGGAGGGCCTAGTCGATGAGCAGTTCTTC | CASSLKKREGLVDEQFF
TRBJ1-1 | TRBV6-5 | once | NA | TGTGCCAGCAGTTACAACAGAGTGAACACTGAAGCTTTCTTT | CASSYNRVNTEAFF
TRBJ2-5 | TRBV15 | NA | NA | TGTGCCACCAGCAGAGTGGACATATATGAGACCCAGTACTTC | CATSRVDIYETQYF
TRBJ2-7 | TRBV28 | few | NA | TGTGCCAGCACCCACAGCCGGAGTTCCTACGAGCAGTACTTC | CASTHSRSSYEQYF
TRBJ2-5 | TRBV20-1 | NA | TRBD1 | TGCAGTGCGTACCGGGACAGGCTGGTAGGGCAGTACTTC | CSAYRDRLVGQYF
TRBJ2-5 | TRBV15 | NA | TRBD1 | TGTGCCACCAGCAGAGGGACAGGGCCCCAAGAGACCCAGTACTTC | CATSRGTGPQETQYF
TRBJ1-1 | TRBV7-9 | NA | NA | TGTGCCAGCAGCTTAGCGCGGGGCTACGCTGAAGCTTTCTTT | CASSLARGYAEAFF
TRBJ2-1 | TRBV9 | few | TRBD2 | TGTGCCAGCAGCGACGCCCTAGCGGGGGGGACGAATGAGCAGTTCTTC | CASSDALAGGTNEQFF
TRBJ1-2 | TRBV20-1 | NA | TRBD1 | TGCAGTGGCGCGCGGGACAGTAACTATGACTACACCTTC | CSGARDSNYDYTF
TRBJ1-5 | TRBV6-2/TRBV6-3 | few | TRBD1 | TGTGCCAGCAGTTACCTAGGACAGGGGATCTATCAGCCCCAGCATTTT | CASSYLGQGIYQPQHF
TRBJ2-3 | TRBV29-1 | few | TRBD1 | TGCAGCGTCGGGGACAGGGGGACAGATACGCAGTATTTT | CSVGDRGTDTQYF
TRBJ2-1 | TRBV20-1 | few | NA | TGCAGTGCTAGAGAGCTCCGTGAGTTCTTC | CSARELREFF
TRBJ2-3 | TRBV20-1 | NA | TRBD1 | TGCAGTGCTCCATGGACAGGGGGCACAGATACGCAGTATTTT | CSAPWTGGTDTQYF
TRBJ2-3 | TRBV28 | NA | TRBD2 | TGTGCCAGCCGGGGAGGACTAGCGGGAAAAGATACGCAGTATTTT | CASRGGLAGKDTQYF
TRBJ1-2 | TRBV3-1 | NA | TRBD1 | TGTGCCAGCAGCCTAACAGGGGGGAAGGATGGCTACACCTTC | CASSLTGGKDGYTF
TRBJ2-7 | TRBV10-2 | NA | NA | TGCGCCACCATAGGCGCAGGGGACCCCTACGAGCAGTACTTC | CATIGAGDPYEQYF
TRBJ2-5 | TRBV20-1 | NA | TRBD2 | TGCAGTGCAACTGGACTAGCGGGGGGGCCTGGGGAGGCCCAGTACTTC | CSATGLAGGPGEAQYF
TRBJ1-6 | TRBV10-3 | NA | NA | TGTGCCATCAGTTCCGACAGTAGTAATTCACCCCTCCACTTT | CAISSDSSNSPLHF
TRBJ1-6 | TRBV5-1 | NA | NA | TGCGCCAGCAGCCCTCTTGAGGAGGCCTATAATTCACCCCTCCACTTT | CASSPLEEAYNSPLHF
TRBJ1-1 | TRBV20-1 | NA | NA | TGCAGTGCCCTGAACTTCGGGGGGGCGGGAACTGAAGCTTTCTTT | CSALNFGGAGTEAFF
TRBJ2-7 | TRBV20-1 | NA | NA | TGCAGTGCACCTACTAGCACAACCTCCTACGAGCAGTACTTC | CSAPTSTTSYEQYF
TRBJ1-2 | TRBV7-8 | NA | NA | TGTGCCAGCACCGGGGCTAACTATGGCTACACCTTC | CASTGANYGYTF
TRBJ2-3 | TRBV20-1 | NA | NA | TGCAGTCGACTATTTACAGATACGCAGTATTTT | CSRLFTDTQYF
TRBJ2-3 | TRBV7-9 | few | NA | TGTGCCAGCATCGAAGGGCCCGGGGCGTTGGATACGCAGTATTTT | CASIEGPGALDTQYF
TRBJ2-7 | TRBV24-1 | NA | TRBD2 | TGTGCCACCAGTGATTTGCCCGGGACTAGCGGGAGAGCCCCCGAGCAGTACTTC | CATSDLPGTSGRAPEQYF
TRBJ2-1 | TRBV10-3 | NA | TRBD1 | TGTGCCATCGGTGGGGACAGGGATTACAATGAGCAGTTCTTC | CAIGGDRDYNEQFF
TRBJ1-6 | TRBV7-9 | NA | TRBD1 | TGTGCCAGCAGCGGCCTGACAGGGGCAAATTCACCCCTCCACTTT | CASSGLTGANSPLHF